The rows below give T cell receptor beta chains drawn from one sample of a study. TCRdb reprocessed the 5' RACE reads via MiXCR and lists one record per CDR3 protein. The table shows tens of thousands of distinct CDR3 sequences, with roughly 28% occurring only once. Source material: tumor-infiltrating Tregs sorted from the breast tumor. Receptors originate from a female donor with breast cancer. CDR3s include the opening cysteine and the closing phenylalanine or tryptophan. D genes are given only for firm matches. The size field is filled for only some rows; it gives once, few, many or a size class.

D	V	size	J	DNA	CDR3
.	TRBV4-2	many	TRBJ1-2	TGTGCCAGCAGCCAAGATCCTTCCACAGGAGCCTATGGCTACACCTTC	CASSQDPSTGAYGYTF
.	TRBV6-5	few	TRBJ1-1	TGTGCCAGCAGCAGAAGTCGCGGCATGAACACTGAAGCTTTCTTT	CASSRSRGMNTEAFF
TRBD2	TRBV9	.	TRBJ2-1	TGTGCCAGCAGTGAGCCTAGCGGGAGCTCCTACAATGAGCAGTTCTTC	CASSEPSGSSYNEQFF
TRBD2	TRBV29-1	.	TRBJ2-1	TGCAGCGTTTCCACTAGCGGGACCTACAATGAGCAGTTCTTC	CSVSTSGTYNEQFF
.	TRBV29-1	many	TRBJ2-7	TGCAGCGTTGGAGACACGTCCTACGAGCAGTACTTC	CSVGDTSYEQYF
TRBD1	TRBV7-9	medium-sized	TRBJ1-2	TGTGCCAGCAGCCCCTTTGACAGGGACTATGGCTACACCTTC	CASSPFDRDYGYTF
.	TRBV7-9	.	TRBJ1-3	TGTGCCAGCAGCTTAGTTGGGGGATCTGGAAACACCATATATTTT	CASSLVGGSGNTIYF
TRBD2	TRBV5-1	many	TRBJ2-7	TGCGCCAGCAGCTTGGGACTAGCGGGAGAGTACGAGCAGTACTTC	CASSLGLAGEYEQYF
TRBD1	TRBV4-1	few	TRBJ1-1	TGCGCCAGCAGCCAACGGAATCCATCCCGCGGGACAGATTATTTACTGGGTAGAGCTTTCTTT	CASSQRNPSRGTDYLLGRAFF
TRBD2	TRBV29-1	many	TRBJ2-7	TGCAGCGTTCCAGCGGGGGGGCCCTACGAGCAGTACTTC	CSVPAGGPYEQYF
.	TRBV4-1	.	TRBJ1-1	TGCGCCAGCAGCCAAGGGGGGAGGTACACTGAAGCTTTCTTT	CASSQGGRYTEAFF
.	TRBV7-6	few	TRBJ2-2	TGTGCCAGCAGCTCTACTTCTACTGATGGGGGCCTGAACACCGGGGAGCTGTTTTTT	CASSSTSTDGGLNTGELFF
TRBD2	TRBV7-2	many	TRBJ2-5	TGTGCCAGCAGCTTAGGGACTAGCGGTTGGGGGACCCAGTACTTC	CASSLGTSGWGTQYF
.	TRBV6-5	.	TRBJ1-5	TGTGCCAGCAGTCGACAGAATCAGCCCCAGCATTTT	CASSRQNQPQHF
.	TRBV20-1	.	TRBJ1-5	TGCAGTGCTAGACACACGAATCAGCCCCAGCATTTT	CSARHTNQPQHF
.	TRBV20-1	many	TRBJ1-1	TGCAGTGCTCCCAGGGCCGCGAACACTGAAGCTTTCTTT	CSAPRAANTEAFF
.	TRBV28	.	TRBJ2-7	TGTGCCAGCAGGGGGACTTGGGACTCCTACGAGCAGTACTTC	CASRGTWDSYEQYF
.	TRBV30	.	TRBJ1-2	TGTGCCTGGTCAAGAGCTAGCTATGGCTACACCTTC	CAWSRASYGYTF
TRBD1	TRBV28	many	TRBJ2-7	TGTGCCAGCAGGCCAGGGGGCACGTCCTACGAGCAGTACTTC	CASRPGGTSYEQYF
TRBD1	TRBV4-3	many	TRBJ1-4	TGCGCCAGCAGCCAAGAATTCCGCAGGGGGCGCGAAACTAATGAAAAACTGTTTTTT	CASSQEFRRGRETNEKLFF
TRBD1	TRBV20-1	.	TRBJ1-2	TGCAGTGCTCTTAAAGACAGGGATGACTACACCTTC	CSALKDRDDYTF
TRBD2	TRBV5-1	many	TRBJ2-2	TGCGCCAGCAGCTTAGCGGGGGATGCCGGGGAGCTGTTTTTT	CASSLAGDAGELFF
TRBD2	TRBV9	few	TRBJ2-5	TGTGCCAGCAGCCCAACCCTTCCCGCGCGGGGGTACCAAGAGACCCAGTACTTC	CASSPTLPARGYQETQYF
TRBD2	TRBV12-3/TRBV12-4	.	TRBJ2-7	TGTGCCAGCAGTCTTAACGGGCTAGCGGGAGGCGAGCAGTACTTC	CASSLNGLAGGEQYF
.	TRBV12-3/TRBV12-4	few	TRBJ1-1	TGTGCCAGCAGTCCTACAGGGCTACGGGGGAACACTGAAGCTTTCTTT	CASSPTGLRGNTEAFF
TRBD1	TRBV5-1	.	TRBJ1-1	TGCGCCAGCAGCGCGGGACAGGGGGCCGGAGCTATCTTT	CASSAGQGAGAIF
.	TRBV27	few	TRBJ2-7	TGTGCCAGCTCAGCGCAGGGTCAACTCGAGCAGTACTTC	CASSAQGQLEQYF
.	TRBV4-1	many	TRBJ2-7	TGCGCCAGCAGCCAAAGCGCGGGCAGCACCTACGAGCAGTACTTC	CASSQSAGSTYEQYF
.	TRBV5-1	.	TRBJ2-7	TGCGCCAGCAGCTTGAACGGGGCCTCCTCTCACGAGCAGTACTTC	CASSLNGASSHEQYF
TRBD2	TRBV5-1	.	TRBJ2-3	TGCGCCAGCGGCTCAGGGGGTAGCGGGAGTACAGGTACACAGTATTTT	CASGSGGSGSTGTQYF
.	TRBV5-8	few	TRBJ2-3	TGTGCCAGCAGCTTGGCTGGGACAACTAGCACAGATACGCAGTATTTT	CASSLAGTTSTDTQYF
.	TRBV6-1	few	TRBJ1-5	TGTGCCAGCAGGGGGACAATTGGAGGTCAGCCCCAGCATTTT	CASRGTIGGQPQHF
.	TRBV6-2/TRBV6-3	few	TRBJ2-7	TGTGCCAGCAGTTACTCGGTTGACTGGGGGGGCCCCTACGAGCAGTACTTC	CASSYSVDWGGPYEQYF
TRBD1	TRBV5-4	.	TRBJ2-3	TGTGCCAGCAGCTCTACAGGGGAGTCGACAGATACGCAGTATTTT	CASSSTGESTDTQYF
.	TRBV9	many	TRBJ1-3	TGTGCCAGCAGCGCGTCAGGGGATGGAAACACCATATATTTT	CASSASGDGNTIYF
TRBD2	TRBV4-2	few	TRBJ2-7	TGTGCCAGCAGCACGTTAGCGGGAACCGAGCAGTACTTC	CASSTLAGTEQYF
.	TRBV2	.	TRBJ2-4	TGTGCAAGCATCGACGAGGAGTGGGGCAAAAACATTCAGTACTTC	CASIDEEWGKNIQYF
.	TRBV12-3/TRBV12-4	few	TRBJ1-1	TGTGCCAGCAGTTTGCGGGGGCCCGGTCCTGAAGCTTTCTTT	CASSLRGPGPEAFF
.	TRBV6-2/TRBV6-3	.	TRBJ2-2	TGTGCCAGCAGCCGAAACACAGGGAACACCGGGGAGCTGTTTTTT	CASSRNTGNTGELFF
.	TRBV4-2	many	TRBJ2-5	TGTGCCAGCAGCCAAGATCTAGGGCCGGAGACCCAGTACTTC	CASSQDLGPETQYF
.	TRBV24-1	.	TRBJ2-4	TGTGCCACCAATTACGTCGTTAGGTGGGCCAAAAACATTCAGTACTTC	CATNYVVRWAKNIQYF
.	TRBV20-1	.	TRBJ2-4	TGCAGTGCGTATAAGTACCAGCAAAACATTCAGTACTTC	CSAYKYQQNIQYF
TRBD1	TRBV20-1	few	TRBJ1-2	TGCAGTGCTAGAGATTACAGGGGCACTGGCTACACCTTC	CSARDYRGTGYTF
TRBD1	TRBV6-2/TRBV6-3	many	TRBJ1-2	TGTGCCAGCAGTCCCCGGGACAGGGTTCGAGGCTACACCTTC	CASSPRDRVRGYTF
.	TRBV6-1	many	TRBJ1-4	TGTGCCAGCAGTGAAGTCGGAAAACTGTTTTTT	CASSEVGKLFF
.	TRBV28	few	TRBJ1-6	TGTGCCAGCACCGTATCGACAGTAGGGAGAAATTCACCCCTCCACTTT	CASTVSTVGRNSPLHF
.	TRBV6-1	.	TRBJ1-1	TGTGCCGGCATGCGCTGGGGGGCCGCTGAAGCTTTCTTT	CAGMRWGAAEAFF
.	TRBV7-3	few	TRBJ2-1	TGTGCCAGCAGCTTGACAAGGGTCGCCAATGAGCAGTTCTTC	CASSLTRVANEQFF
.	TRBV7-2	.	TRBJ2-5	TGTGCCAGCAGCTACAAGAGAGCGGAGACCCAGTACTTC	CASSYKRAETQYF
.	TRBV4-1	many	TRBJ2-7	TGCGCCAGCAGCCAACAGGAGGAAGGATACGAGCAGTACTTC	CASSQQEEGYEQYF
TRBD1	TRBV29-1	few	TRBJ2-7	TGCAGCGTTGAACGGGGCGACAGGGAAACCTACGAGCAGTACTTC	CSVERGDRETYEQYF
.	TRBV4-1	few	TRBJ2-7	TGCGCCAGCGGACCGGGGGGCGCGGGCTCCTACGAGCAGTACTTC	CASGPGGAGSYEQYF
.	TRBV7-9	few	TRBJ2-1	TGTGCCAGCAGCTCGGACAGTATGAATGAGCAGTTCTTC	CASSSDSMNEQFF
.	TRBV20-1	few	TRBJ1-4	TGCAGTGCTAGAGATGTAGGACGGCCAAATGAAAAACTGTTTTTT	CSARDVGRPNEKLFF
.	TRBV2	.	TRBJ1-5	TGTGCCAGCAGTGAAGGGCAGTCGGGGCAGCCCCAGCATTTT	CASSEGQSGQPQHF
TRBD1	TRBV25-1	.	TRBJ2-1	TGTGCCAGCAGTTCACCGGACAGGGGGCCTTACAATGAGCAGTTCTTC	CASSSPDRGPYNEQFF
.	TRBV5-1	few	TRBJ2-7	TGCGCCAGCAGCTCTGCTCCGGGCCTGGGCTACGAGCAGTACTTC	CASSSAPGLGYEQYF
TRBD2	TRBV28	.	TRBJ2-7	TGTGCCAGCAGTCCATGGACTAGCGGGAGAAAAGGGTCCTACGAGCAGTACTTC	CASSPWTSGRKGSYEQYF
.	TRBV10-3	few	TRBJ2-1	TGTGCCATCAGTACCTGGACGGATTACAATGAGCAGTTCTTC	CAISTWTDYNEQFF
.	TRBV5-1	.	TRBJ1-1	TGCGCCAGCAGCTTGGGTCAGGGGTCGGTTAACACTGAAGCTTTCTTT	CASSLGQGSVNTEAFF